These 21 T cell receptor beta chains originate from one sample sequenced in a study of CD8 T cells in Susac syndrome. RNA, at about 0.5 to 1 ug, was reverse transcribed with random hexamers. TCRdb reprocessed the immunoSEQ multiplex PCR reads with MiXCR, giving one entry per CDR3 protein. This sample has over 150,000 distinct CDR3 sequences; 90% to 97% occur once, and the top ten carry 0.1% to 0.15%. Sequenced: CD4+ T cells from PBMCs. Receptors were obtained from a human donor with Susac syndrome.

The sample holds one count of this clonotype. This sequence joins TRBV14 and TRBJ1-2; TRBD1 is a possible D gene (5 bases). V dropped 0 bases and J dropped 7 bases, with 15 bases sitting between them. Germline CDR1 is SGHDN and CDR2 is FVKESK. The CDR3 is 15 amino acids. The CDR3 region has the DNA TGTGCCAGCAGCCAAGAGCGGGCACAGGTCCGTGGCTACACCTTC. Protein: CASSQERAQVRGYTF.

The chain employs TRBV29-1 and TRBJ2-7, with 7 positions matching TRBD1. The CDR3 runs to 14 residues. V gave up 3 bases and J gave up 2 bases; unmatched junction bases: 7. Germline V lookup: CDR1 SQVTM, CDR2 ANQGSEA. In DNA form, the CDR3 reads TGCAGCGTTGATATCACAGGGGCCACCTACGAGCAGTACTTC. Translated: CSVDITGATYEQYF.

The sample holds one count of this clonotype. This rearrangement joins TRBV7-9 to TRBJ2-3; 8 bases map to TRBD2. The CDR3 covers 15 residues. Germline V gene lookup returns CDR1 SEHNR and CDR2 FQNEAQ (reference sequence). V lost 4 bases to trimming and J lost 2 bases; unmatched junction nucleotides: 5. In DNA, the CDR3 is TGTGCCAGCAGCTCCCCCGGGGGGGACACAGATACGCAGTATTTT. Translated: CASSSPGGDTDTQYF.

The J gene is TRBJ1-1, the V gene TRBV4-2; 7 positions agree with TRBD1. Germline lookup yields CDR1 LGHNA and CDR2 YNFKEQ. The ends lost 0 bases at V and 8 bases at J; junction bases unmatched: 9. This CDR3 comprises 15 residues. The CDR3 sequence: CASSQDRDRAKEAFF. The CDR3 region has the DNA TGTGCCAGCAGCCAAGATAGAGACAGGGCGAAAGAAGCTTTCTTT.

The chain joins TRBV25-1 to TRBJ1-5, with D possibly being TRBD1 (5 bases). Germline lookup yields CDR1 MGHDK and CDR2 SYGVNS. The CDR3 contains 14 residues. The CDR3 DNA reads TGTGCACGTGTGAAGGGGAGGGGCCATCAGCCCCAGCATTTT. Encoded protein: CARVKGRGHQPQHF.

V and J are TRBV27 and TRBJ2-6; tentative D call: TRBD1 (6 bases). Trimming took off 4 bases at V and 0 bases at J, with 7 bases between the two ends. Germline V gene data show CDR1 as MNHEY and CDR2 as SMNVEV (reference sequence). The CDR3 spans 15 residues. The CDR3 coding sequence is TGTGCCAGCAGTTACAGGGTCTCTGGGGCCAACGTCCTGACTTTC. It specifies CASSYRVSGANVLTF.

The rearrangement uses TRBV24-1 and TRBJ2-7; 7 bases are a match to TRBD1. The CDR3 covers 15 residues. Germline CDR1 and CDR2: KGHDR and SFDVKD. After removal of 1 base from V and 9 bases from J, the junction contained 11 bases not matched to a gene. This CDR3 reads CATSDLNTGARGQYF. The DNA of the CDR3 is TGTGCCACCAGTGATTTAAACACAGGGGCCAGAGGGCAGTACTTC.

V gene TRBV28 combines with J gene TRBJ2-7; tentative D call: TRBD1 (5 bases). V was shortened by 3 bases and J by 3 bases, with 6 bases between the two germline ends. Per the germline V gene, CDR1 is MDHEN and CDR2 is SYDVKM. This CDR3 comprises 12 residues. This chain's CDR3 is CASSLTVYEQYF. The CDR3 DNA is TGTGCCAGCAGTTTGACAGTCTACGAGCAGTACTTC.

V usage is TRBV18 and J usage is TRBJ2-7, with a weak D call TRBD1 (6 bases). Germline V gene lookup returns CDR1 KGHSH and CDR2 LQKENI. This CDR3 spans 14 amino acids. Trimming took off 6 bases at V and 4 bases at J, with 16 bases between the two ends. CDR3 protein: CASSPFDRRYEQYF. In DNA form, the CDR3 reads TGTGCCAGCTCGCCTTTTGACAGGAGGTACGAGCAGTACTTC. Combining the CDR3 with reference TRBV18 and TRBJ2-7 gives the whole variable domain NAGVMQNPRHLVRRRGQEARLRCSPMKGHSHVYWYRQLPEEGLKFMVYLQKENIIDESGMPKERFSAEFPKEGPSILRIQQVVRGDSAAYFCASSPFDRRYEQYFGPGTRLTVT.

V usage is TRBV28 and J usage is TRBJ1-5, with TRBD1 matching 8 bases. The CDR3 is 15 residues long. CDR1 and CDR2 (germline): MDHEN, SYDVKM. The trim removed 6 bases at V and 8 bases at J, leaving 12 bases unmatched. CDR3 coding DNA: TGTGCCAGCAGCCCCACCCCTCAGGGGGCAGAGCCCCAGCATTTT. Translation: CASSPTPQGAEPQHF.

The chain employs TRBV7-9 and TRBJ2-7; D is unclear. Germline lookup yields CDR1 SEHNR and CDR2 FQNEAQ (reference sequence). This CDR3 is 11 amino acids long. Trimming removed 6 bases at V and 6 bases at J, with 9 bases between. The DNA of the CDR3 is TGTGCCAGCAGTCAGAATATCGAGCAGTACTTC. This sequence encodes CASSQNIEQYF.

This clonotype was counted once. V usage is TRBV28 and J usage is TRBJ1-2; D is unclear. The CDR3 totals 10 residues. Per germline, CDR1 MDHEN and CDR2 SYDVKM. V was shortened by 4 bases and J by 4 bases, with 1 base between the two germline ends. The CDR3, as DNA: TGTGCCAGCAGTTCCTATGGCTACACCTTC. Encoded protein: CASSSYGYTF.

The chain is built from TRBV29-1 and TRBJ1-2; D unresolved. The V end was cut by 6 bases, the J end by 8 bases, with 16 bases between. In germline, CDR1 is SQVTM, CDR2 ANQGSEA. The CDR3 is 12 amino acids. CDR3 nucleotide sequence: TGCAGCGTAGTCTACCCTCTAGGGGGCTACACCTTC. This gives the protein CSVVYPLGGYTF. The variable domain in full, completed from reference TRBV29-1 and TRBJ1-2, reads SAVISQKPSRDICQRGTSLTIQCQVDSQVTMMFWYRQQPGQSLTLIATANQGSEATYESGFVIDKFPISRPNLTFSTLTVSNMSPEDSSIYLCSVVYPLGGYTFGSGTRLTVV.

The rearrangement joins TRBV25-1 to TRBJ1-1, with D possibly being TRBD1 (5 bases). V lost 3 bases and J 6 bases, leaving 11 bases between the germline ends. This CDR3 spans 13 amino acids. Germline CDR1 MGHDK, CDR2 SYGVNS. CDR3 nucleotide sequence: TGTGCCAGCAGTGATGACAGACGCGCTGAAGCTTTCTTT. This gives the protein CASSDDRRAEAFF. The full variable domain, rest sourced from reference TRBV25-1 and TRBJ1-1, is EADIYQTPRYLVIGTGKKITLECSQTMGHDKMYWYQQDPGMELHLIHYSYGVNSTEKGDLSSESTVSRIRTEHFPLTLESARPSHTSQYLCASSDDRRAEAFFGQGTRLTVV.

CDR3: CASSAAGGGPGTQYF. The DNA of the CDR3 is TGTGCCAGCAGCGCTGCCGGGGGGGGCCCCGGGACCCAGTACTTC. V usage is TRBV7-2 and J usage is TRBJ2-5; 8 bases align to TRBD2. Trimming cost V 5 bases and J 7 bases; bases outside gene matches: 12. The CDR3 extends over 15 amino acids. Germline lookup yields CDR1 SGHTA and CDR2 FQGNSA.

The genes are TRBV2 and TRBJ2-2, with 10 bases fitting TRBD2. Germline trimming cut 4 bases from V and 9 bases from J; bases unmatched to any gene: 11. The CDR3 consists of 16 residues. Germline CDR1 SNHLY, CDR2 FYNNEI. The CDR3 bases are TGTGCCAGCAGTGTAGGGCTAGCGGGAGTTGCCCGGGAGCTGTTTTTT. It codes for CASSVGLAGVARELFF.

The chain combines TRBV7-2 with TRBJ2-5; no definite D call. Trimming took 5 bases from V and 5 from J, leaving 12 bases between them. Germline-derived CDR1 and CDR2 are SGHTA and FQGNSA. The CDR3 consists of 13 residues. CDR3 in DNA: TGTGCCAGCAGCCCCCCCTCTGGTGAGACCCAGTACTTC. It yields the protein CASSPPSGETQYF.

The gene calls are TRBV9 and TRBJ1-2, with D possibly matching TRBD1 (5 bases). With 3 bases removed from V and 4 bases from J, the gap between germline ends came to 13 bases. CDR3 length: 14 residues. Germline CDR1 and CDR2: SGDLS and YYNGEE. The CDR3 is CASSAQGSGYGYTF. The CDR3 DNA sequence: TGTGCCAGCAGCGCCCAGGGTTCCGGCTATGGCTACACCTTC.

The V and J genes are TRBV13 and TRBJ2-1; D ambiguous. V lost 5 bases, J lost 7 bases, and 12 bases lay in between. CDR3 length: 13 amino acids. CDR1 and CDR2 (germline): PRHDT, FYEKMQ (reference sequence). The CDR3, as DNA: TGTGCCAGCAGCCCCCCATTTCCGAATGAGCAGTTCTTC. Protein: CASSPPFPNEQFF.

The CDR3: CASSEMAGNQPQHF. DNA of the CDR3: TGTGCCAGCAGTGAAATGGCAGGGAATCAGCCCCAGCATTTT. The chain links TRBV2 to TRBJ1-5; D possibly corresponds to TRBD1 (5 bases). Germline V gene sequence: CDR1 SNHLY, CDR2 FYNNEI. The CDR3 extends over 14 amino acids. Deletions cut 2 bases from V and 4 bases from J, with 9 bases between.

The V gene is TRBV30, the J gene TRBJ1-3; D is unresolved. Germline CDR1 is GTSNPN and CDR2 is SVGIG (reference sequence). V was clipped by 3 bases and J by 12 bases, with 12 bases between them. The CDR3 runs 11 residues. CDR3 protein: CAWSDARIIYF. The CDR3 bases are TGTGCCTGGAGCGATGCCAGGATCATATATTTT.